This T cell receptor beta chain appears in the sequencing data of a study of shared clonotypes between healthy human individuals. Study in general: CD4 naive and memory got three plates each, CD8 naive two, CD8 memory one.

V lost 2 bases and J lost 1; bases outside the gene matches: 12. Germline V gene data show CDR1 as LGHNT and CDR2 as FRNRAP. This CDR3 is built from 18 residues. Only in-frame clones appear in the TCRdb table, and some are missing; sequencing was by immunoSEQ multiplex PCR. This repertoire shows about 2.4 million clones, more than 90% found once; its top ten account for under 0.15%. What was sequenced was naive CD4+ T cells sorted from blood. Noted subset: CD45RA+ positively selected. This chain links TRBV12-5 with TRBJ2-5; 8 bases fit TRBD2. The origin of this receptor is a young man in good health. CDR3 sequence: CASGLPHWEAGAQETQYF. CDR3 sequence (DNA): TGTGCTAGTGGTTTGCCCCACTGGGAAGCGGGGGCCCAAGAGACCCAGTACTTC.